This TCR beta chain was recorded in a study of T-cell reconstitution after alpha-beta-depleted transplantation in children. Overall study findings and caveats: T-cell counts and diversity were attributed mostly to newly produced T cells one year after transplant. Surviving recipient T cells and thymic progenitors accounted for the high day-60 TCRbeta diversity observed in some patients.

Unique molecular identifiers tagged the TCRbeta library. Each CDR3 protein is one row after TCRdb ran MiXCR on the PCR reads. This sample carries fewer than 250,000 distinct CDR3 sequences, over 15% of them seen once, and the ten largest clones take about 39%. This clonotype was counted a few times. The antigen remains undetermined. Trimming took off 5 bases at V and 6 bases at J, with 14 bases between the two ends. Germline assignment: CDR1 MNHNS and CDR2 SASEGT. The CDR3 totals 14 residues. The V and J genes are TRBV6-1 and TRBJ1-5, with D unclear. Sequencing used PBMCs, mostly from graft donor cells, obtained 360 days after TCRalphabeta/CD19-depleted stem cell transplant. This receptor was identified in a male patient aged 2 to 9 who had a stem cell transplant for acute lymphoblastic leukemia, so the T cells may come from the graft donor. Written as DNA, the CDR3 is TGTGCCAGCAGTCCCTTAAGGATCAGTCAGCCCCAGCATTTT. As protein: CASSPLRISQPQHF.